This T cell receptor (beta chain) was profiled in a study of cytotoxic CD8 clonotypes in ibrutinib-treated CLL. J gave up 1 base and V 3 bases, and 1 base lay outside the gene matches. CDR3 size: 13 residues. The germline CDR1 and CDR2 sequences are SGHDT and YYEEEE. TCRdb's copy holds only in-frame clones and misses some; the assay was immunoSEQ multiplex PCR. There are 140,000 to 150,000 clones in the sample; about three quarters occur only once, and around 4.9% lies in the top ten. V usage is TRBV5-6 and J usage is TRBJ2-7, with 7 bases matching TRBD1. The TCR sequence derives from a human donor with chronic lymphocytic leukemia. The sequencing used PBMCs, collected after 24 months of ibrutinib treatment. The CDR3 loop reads CASSSGQSYEQYF. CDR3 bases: TGTGCCAGCAGCTCGGGACAGTCCTACGAGCAGTACTTC. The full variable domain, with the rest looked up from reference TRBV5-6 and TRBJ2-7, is DAGVTQSPTHLIKTRGQQVTLRCSPKSGHDTVSWYQQALGQGPQFIFQYYEEEERQRGNFPDRFSGHQFPNYSSELNVNALLLGDSALYLCASSSGQSYEQYFGPGTRLTVT.